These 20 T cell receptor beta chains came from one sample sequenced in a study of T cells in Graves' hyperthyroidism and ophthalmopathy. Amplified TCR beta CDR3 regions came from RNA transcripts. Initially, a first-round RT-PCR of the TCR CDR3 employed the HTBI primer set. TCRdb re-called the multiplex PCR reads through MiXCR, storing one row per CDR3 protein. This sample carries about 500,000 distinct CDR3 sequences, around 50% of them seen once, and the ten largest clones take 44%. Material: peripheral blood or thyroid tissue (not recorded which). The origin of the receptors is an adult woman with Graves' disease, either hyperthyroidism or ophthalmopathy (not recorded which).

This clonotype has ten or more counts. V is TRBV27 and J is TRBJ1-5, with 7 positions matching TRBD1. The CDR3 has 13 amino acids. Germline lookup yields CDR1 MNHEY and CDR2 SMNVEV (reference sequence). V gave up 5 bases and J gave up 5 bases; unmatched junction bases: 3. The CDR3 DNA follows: TGTGCCAGCAGTGACAGGGATTATCAGCCCCAGCATTTT. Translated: CASSDRDYQPQHF.

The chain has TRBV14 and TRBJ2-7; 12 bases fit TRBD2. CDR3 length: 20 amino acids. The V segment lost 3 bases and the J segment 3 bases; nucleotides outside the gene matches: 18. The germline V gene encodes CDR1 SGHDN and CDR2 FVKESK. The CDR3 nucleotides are TGTGCCAGCAGCCAGCGTGCCACTAGCGGGAGGAGAGGTCGCATCTACGAGCAGTACTTC. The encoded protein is CASSQRATSGRRGRIYEQYF.

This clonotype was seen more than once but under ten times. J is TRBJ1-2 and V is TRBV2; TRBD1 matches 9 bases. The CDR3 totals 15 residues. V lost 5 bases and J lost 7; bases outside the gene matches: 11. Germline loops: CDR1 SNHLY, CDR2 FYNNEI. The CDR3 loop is CASSLLYRGRGGYTF. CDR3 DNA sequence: TGTGCCAGCAGTCTCTTATACAGGGGGCGAGGTGGCTACACCTTC.

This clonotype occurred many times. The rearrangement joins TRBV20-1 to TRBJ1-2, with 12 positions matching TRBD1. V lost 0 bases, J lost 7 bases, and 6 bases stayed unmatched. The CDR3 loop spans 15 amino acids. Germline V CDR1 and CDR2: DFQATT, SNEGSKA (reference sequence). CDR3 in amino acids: CSARDAGQGASGYTF. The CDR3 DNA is TGCAGTGCTAGAGACGCGGGACAGGGGGCTTCTGGCTACACCTTC.

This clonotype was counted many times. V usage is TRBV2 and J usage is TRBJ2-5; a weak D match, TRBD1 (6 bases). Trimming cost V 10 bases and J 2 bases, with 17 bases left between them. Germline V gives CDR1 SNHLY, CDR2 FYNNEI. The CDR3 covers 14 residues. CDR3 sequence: CANPPTGTQETQYF. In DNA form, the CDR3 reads TGTGCCAACCCGCCAACCGGGACACAAGAGACCCAGTACTTC.

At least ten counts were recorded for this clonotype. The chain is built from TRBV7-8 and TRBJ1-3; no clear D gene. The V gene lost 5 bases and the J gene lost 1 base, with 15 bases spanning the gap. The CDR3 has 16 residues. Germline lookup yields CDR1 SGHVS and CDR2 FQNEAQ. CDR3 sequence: CASSPVGSWSGNTIYF. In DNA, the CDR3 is TGTGCCAGCAGCCCCGTTGGCAGTTGGTCTGGAAACACCATATATTTT.

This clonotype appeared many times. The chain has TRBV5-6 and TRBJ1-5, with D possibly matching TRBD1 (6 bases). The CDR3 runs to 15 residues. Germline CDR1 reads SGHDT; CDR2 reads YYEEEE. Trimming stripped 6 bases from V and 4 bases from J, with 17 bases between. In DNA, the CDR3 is TGTGCCAGCAATTTGTGGGACGGACAGAATCAGCCCCAGCATTTT. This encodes CASNLWDGQNQPQHF.

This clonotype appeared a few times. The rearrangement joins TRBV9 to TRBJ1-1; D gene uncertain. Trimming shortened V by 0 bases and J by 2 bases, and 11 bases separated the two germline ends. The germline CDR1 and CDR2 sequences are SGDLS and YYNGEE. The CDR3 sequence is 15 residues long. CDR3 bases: TGTGCCAGCAGCGTAGACCCCTTTCTTAACACTGAAGCTTTCTTT. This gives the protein CASSVDPFLNTEAFF. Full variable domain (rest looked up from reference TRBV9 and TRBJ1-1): DSGVTQTPKHLITATGQRVTLRCSPRSGDLSVYWYQQSLDQGLQFLIQYYNGEERAKGNILERFSAQQFPDLHSELNLSSLELGDSALYFCASSVDPFLNTEAFFGQGTRLTVV.

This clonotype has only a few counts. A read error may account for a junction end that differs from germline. CDR3 sequence (DNA): TGTGCCAGCAGCTTAGGCCAGGGAGAGCTGTTTTTT. It specifies CASSLGQGELFF. The chain joins TRBV5-1 to TRBJ2-2, with D possibly TRBD1 on 5 matching bases. Germline V gene sequence: CDR1 SGHRS, CDR2 YFSETQ. CDR3 length: 12 amino acids.

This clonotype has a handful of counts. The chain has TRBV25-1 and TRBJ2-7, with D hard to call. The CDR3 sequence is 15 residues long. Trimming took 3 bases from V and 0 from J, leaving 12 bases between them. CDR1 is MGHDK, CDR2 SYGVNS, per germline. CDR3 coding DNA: TGTGCCAGCAGTGACCCTGGTCTTTCCTCCTACGAGCAGTACTTC. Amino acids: CASSDPGLSSYEQYF.

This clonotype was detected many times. DNA for the CDR3: TGTGCCAGCAGATGGGACAGTAGCAATCAGCCCCAGCATTTT. As protein: CASRWDSSNQPQHF. V gene TRBV6-2 or TRBV6-3 combines with J gene TRBJ1-5; 7 nucleotides agree with TRBD1. Germline V CDR1 and CDR2: MNHEY, SVGEGT. With 6 bases clipped from V and 0 bases from J, the junction kept 2 bases outside the gene matches. The CDR3 consists of 14 residues.

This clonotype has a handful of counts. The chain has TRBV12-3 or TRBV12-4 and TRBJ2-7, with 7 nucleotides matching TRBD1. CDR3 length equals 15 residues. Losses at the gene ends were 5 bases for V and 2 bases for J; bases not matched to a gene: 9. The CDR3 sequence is CASSITRDSPYEQYF. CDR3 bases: TGTGCCAGCAGTATAACCAGGGACAGCCCCTACGAGCAGTACTTC.

CDR3 nucleotides: TGCAGTGCTCAAAGCGGGAGGGCCTCAGAGACCCAGTACTTC. Amino acids: CSAQSGRASETQYF. V and J are TRBV20-1 and TRBJ2-5; the match to TRBD2 covers 10 bases. The J segment lost 4 bases and the V segment lost 5 bases, leaving 7 bases of the junction unmatched. CDR1 DFQATT and CDR2 SNEGSKA come from the germline V gene (reference sequence). The CDR3 totals 14 residues.

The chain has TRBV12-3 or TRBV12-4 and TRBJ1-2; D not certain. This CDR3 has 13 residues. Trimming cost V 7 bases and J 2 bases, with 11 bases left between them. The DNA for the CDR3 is TGTGCCAGCACCCTGACACCGAACTATGGCTACACCTTC. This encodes CASTLTPNYGYTF.

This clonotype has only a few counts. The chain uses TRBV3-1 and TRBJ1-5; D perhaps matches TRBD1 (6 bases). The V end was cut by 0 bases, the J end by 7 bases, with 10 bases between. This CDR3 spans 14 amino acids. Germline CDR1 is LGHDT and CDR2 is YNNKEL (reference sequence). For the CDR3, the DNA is TGTGCCAGCAGCCAAGATCCCAGGGGACAGCCCCAGCATTTT. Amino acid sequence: CASSQDPRGQPQHF.

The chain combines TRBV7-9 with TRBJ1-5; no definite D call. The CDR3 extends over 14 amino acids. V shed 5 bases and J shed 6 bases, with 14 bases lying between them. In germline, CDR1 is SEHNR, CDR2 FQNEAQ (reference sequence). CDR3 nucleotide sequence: TGTGCCAGCAGCCCACCAGGTGAGGGTCAGCCCCAGCATTTT. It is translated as CASSPPGEGQPQHF.

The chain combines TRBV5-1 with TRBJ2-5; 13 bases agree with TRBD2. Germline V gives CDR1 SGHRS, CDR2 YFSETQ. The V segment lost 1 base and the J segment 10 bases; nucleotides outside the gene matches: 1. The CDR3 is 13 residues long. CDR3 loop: CASSLRTSGGQYF. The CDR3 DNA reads TGCGCCAGCAGCTTGAGGACTAGCGGGGGCCAGTACTTC.

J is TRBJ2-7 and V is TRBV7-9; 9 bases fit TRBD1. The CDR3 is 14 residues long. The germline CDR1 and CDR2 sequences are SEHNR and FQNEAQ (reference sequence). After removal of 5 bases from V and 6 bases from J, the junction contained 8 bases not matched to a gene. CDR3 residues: CASSHRDRVSEQYF. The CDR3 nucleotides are TGTGCCAGCAGCCACCGGGACAGGGTGAGCGAGCAGTACTTC.

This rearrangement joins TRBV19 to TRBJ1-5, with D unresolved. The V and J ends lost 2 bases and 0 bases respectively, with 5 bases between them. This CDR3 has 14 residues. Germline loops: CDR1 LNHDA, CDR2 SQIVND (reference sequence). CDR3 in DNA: TGTGCCAGTAGTATAAGGTATAGCAATCAGCCCCAGCATTTT. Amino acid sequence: CASSIRYSNQPQHF.

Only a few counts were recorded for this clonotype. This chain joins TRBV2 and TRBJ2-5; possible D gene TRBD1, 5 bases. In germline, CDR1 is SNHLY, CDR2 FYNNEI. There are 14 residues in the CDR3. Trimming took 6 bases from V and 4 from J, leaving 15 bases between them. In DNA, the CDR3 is TGTGCCAGCAGGACAGCCCAGGGTGGAGAGACCCAGTACTTC. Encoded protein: CASRTAQGGETQYF.